The 24 T cell receptor beta chains listed next were all sequenced from one sample in a study of blood T cell repertoires in COVID-19. The data were produced by immunoSEQ multiplex PCR, yet TCRdb's version contains in-frame clones alone and is incomplete. Of around 190,000 clones in the sample, roughly four fifths were seen once. Sequencing was performed on peripheral blood. All receptors derive from a woman aged 65 to 85 with COVID-19, enrolled during active disease.

V is TRBV6-5 and J is TRBJ2-2, with D perhaps matching TRBD1 (6 bases). Germline CDR1 reads MNHEY; CDR2 reads SVGAGI. Trimming removed 6 bases from V and 4 bases from J, with 12 bases in between. CDR3 size: 14 residues. The CDR3 loop reads CASRRRGSTGELFF. Written as DNA, the CDR3 is TGTGCCAGCAGACGTAGGGGGAGCACCGGGGAGCTGTTTTTT.

The chain has TRBV12-3 or TRBV12-4 and TRBJ1-1, with 7 bases lining up with TRBD1. CDR3 length: 13 amino acids. V lost 5 bases to trimming and J lost 3 bases; unmatched junction nucleotides: 3. In DNA, the CDR3 is TGTGCCAGCAGTCGACAGGGTGACACTGAAGCTTTCTTT. It yields the protein CASSRQGDTEAFF.

The CDR3 is CASSLIAGGTEQFF. As DNA, the CDR3 is TGCGCCAGCAGCTTGATAGCGGGAGGAACTGAGCAGTTCTTC. The chain couples TRBV5-1 to TRBJ2-1, with 10 bases fitting TRBD2. From germline, CDR1 is SGHRS and CDR2 YFSETQ. This CDR3 contains 14 residues. V trimming: 1 base; J trimming: 9 bases; junction bases outside the gene matches: 4.

CDR3 DNA sequence: TGTGCCTGGCTTATAGCAGATACGCAGTATTTT. Its protein is CAWLIADTQYF. V usage is TRBV30 and J usage is TRBJ2-3; D gene uncertain. Per the germline V gene, CDR1 is GTSNPN and CDR2 is SVGIG (reference sequence). Trimming cost V 5 bases and J 4 bases, with 7 bases left between them. The CDR3 has 11 amino acids. Full variable domain (outside the CDR3, taken from reference TRBV30 and TRBJ2-3): SQTIHQWPATLVQPVGSPLSLECTVEGTSNPNLYWYRQAAGRGLQLLFYSVGIGQISSEVPQNLSASRPQDRQFILSSKKLLLSDSGFYLCAWLIADTQYFGPGTRLTVL.

The V call is TRBV28, the J call TRBJ1-4; 7 bases map to TRBD1. The germline V gene has CDR1 MDHEN and CDR2 SYDVKM. The CDR3 sequence is 16 residues long. The trim removed 1 base at V and 8 bases at J, leaving 10 bases unmatched. CDR3 in amino acids: CASSLFHLGQTEKLFF. The CDR3 nucleotides read TGTGCCAGCAGTTTATTCCATCTGGGACAGACCGAAAAACTGTTTTTT.

The rearrangement joins TRBV11-2 to TRBJ2-4, with D possibly matching TRBD2 (6 bases). Trimming cost V 2 bases and J 1 base, with 12 bases left between them. The CDR3 contains 16 residues. Germline V gives CDR1 SGHAT, CDR2 FQNNGV. CDR3 in amino acids: CASSLTGGGAKNIQYF. DNA for the CDR3: TGTGCCAGCAGCTTAACAGGCGGAGGGGCCAAAAACATTCAGTACTTC.

The CDR3 loop reads CASSRSGTGGEKLFF. As DNA, the CDR3 is TGCGCCAGCAGCCGCTCCGGGACAGGGGGAGAAAAACTGTTTTTT. The chain joins TRBV4-3 to TRBJ1-4; TRBD1 matches at 11 bases. This CDR3 region has 15 residues. Germline lookup yields CDR1 LGHNA and CDR2 YSLEER. V lost 4 bases to trimming and J lost 8 bases; unmatched junction nucleotides: 6.

The chain joins TRBV19 to TRBJ1-5; 9 bases are shared with TRBD1. The V gene end was trimmed by 6 bases and the J gene end by 4 bases; junction bases not matched to a gene: 13. This CDR3 has 17 residues. Germline assignment: CDR1 LNHDA and CDR2 SQIVND (reference sequence). The CDR3 DNA reads TGTGCCAGTAGCCTAAAACAGGGGGCTAATCGTAATCAGCCCCAGCATTTT. Its protein product is CASSLKQGANRNQPQHF.

This clone occurred once. The CDR3 sequence is CASSLNQPQHF. CDR3 bases: TGTGCCAGCAGCCTTAATCAGCCCCAGCATTTT. The chain combines TRBV5-5 with TRBJ1-5; D unresolved. V lost 4 bases and J 4 bases, leaving 3 bases between the germline ends. Germline V gene data show CDR1 as SGHKS and CDR2 as YYEKEE (reference sequence). There are 11 residues in the CDR3.

The chain uses TRBV5-1 and TRBJ2-1; D uncertain. The CDR3 is made up of 11 amino acids. Trimming took off 4 bases at V and 5 bases at J, with 4 bases between the two ends. The germline V gene encodes CDR1 SGHRS and CDR2 YFSETQ. The CDR3 region is CASSPDNEQFF. CDR3 bases: TGCGCCAGCAGCCCTGACAATGAGCAGTTCTTC.

The chain combines TRBV21-1 with TRBJ1-5; the D call TRBD1 from the table was never checked on the DNA. TRBV21-1 is labeled a pseudogene. The CDR3 loop spans 13 amino acids. The CDR3: CAIVRQGGEPQHF. DNA of the CDR3: TGTGCCATCGTCCGACAGGGCGGGGAGCCCCAGCATTTT.

The chain's CDR3 is CASSDTPGSGEKLFF. Here the CDR3 DNA reads TGTGCCAGCAGCGACACGCCGGGGTCGGGTGAAAAACTGTTTTTT. The chain employs TRBV5-5 and TRBJ1-4; no clear D. CDR3 length: 15 residues. Trimming cost V 4 bases and J 7 bases, with 17 bases left between them. Germline values: CDR1 SGHKS, CDR2 YYEKEE (reference sequence).

The CDR3, as DNA: TGTGCCAGCAGTTACTCGGCCAGGGACACTGAAGCTTTCTTT. Amino acid sequence: CASSYSARDTEAFF. This sequence joins TRBV6-2 or TRBV6-3 and TRBJ1-1, with D perhaps matching TRBD1 (5 bases). This CDR3 is 14 amino acids long. The germline V gene has CDR1 MNHEY and CDR2 SVGEGT. Trimming removed 0 bases at V and 3 bases at J, with 8 bases between.

This chain links TRBV19 with TRBJ2-3; 11 positions match TRBD2. The CDR3 spans 16 residues. The ends lost 6 bases at V and 0 bases at J; junction bases unmatched: 5. CDR1 LNHDA and CDR2 SQIVND come from the germline V gene (reference sequence). DNA of the CDR3: TGTGCCAGTAGAGGCGGGACTAGCGGTAGCACAGATACGCAGTATTTT. It codes for CASRGGTSGSTDTQYF.

The chain has TRBV6-5 and TRBJ1-2, with 10 bases that match TRBD1. The V gene end was trimmed by 2 bases and the J gene end by 1 base; junction bases not matched to a gene: 1. CDR1 is MNHEY and CDR2 is SVGAGI in the germline V gene. The CDR3 covers 15 residues. CDR3 region: CASSYDRGRNYGYTF. DNA for the CDR3: TGTGCCAGCAGTTACGACAGGGGGCGTAACTATGGCTACACCTTC.

This sequence joins TRBV5-1 and TRBJ2-7, with TRBD1 identical over 8 bases. J was trimmed by 10 bases and V by 4 bases; bases with no gene match: 4. Germline V gene sequence: CDR1 SGHRS, CDR2 YFSETQ. CDR3 length: 11 amino acids. This chain's CDR3 is CASSPDRVQYF. The CDR3 DNA is TGCGCCAGCAGCCCGGACAGGGTACAGTACTTC.

This chain joins TRBV28 and TRBJ2-7, with D maybe TRBD2 (6 bases). The CDR3 is 14 amino acids. In germline, CDR1 is MDHEN, CDR2 SYDVKM. V was pared by 6 bases and J by 3 bases, with 15 bases between. This chain's CDR3 is CASRYTGTRYEQYF. The DNA for the CDR3 is TGTGCCAGCAGATATACCGGGACTCGCTACGAGCAGTACTTC. Variable domain in full (rest from reference TRBV28 and TRBJ2-7): DVKVTQSSRYLVKRTGEKVFLECVQDMDHENMFWYRQDPGLGLRLIYFSYDVKMKEKGDIPEGYSVSREKKERFSLILESASTNQTSMYLCASRYTGTRYEQYFGPGTRLTVT.

This sequence joins TRBV10-3 and TRBJ1-2; weak D call: TRBD1 (6 bases). Germline CDR1 is ENHRY and CDR2 is SYGVKD. V was trimmed by 2 bases and J by 4 bases, leaving 20 bases between them. The CDR3 length is 17 residues. For the CDR3, the DNA is TGTGCCATCAGTGAGAGGCGGGGGCAGGGTCTTGGCTATGGCTACACCTTC. It is translated as CAISERRGQGLGYGYTF.

The genes are TRBV6-2 or TRBV6-3 and TRBJ1-6; 8 nucleotides line up with TRBD1. The CDR3 extends over 15 amino acids. With 4 bases clipped from V and 5 bases from J, the junction kept 4 bases outside the gene matches. Germline values: CDR1 MNHEY, CDR2 SVGEGT. The CDR3, as DNA: TGTGCCAGCAGTTCCGGGACAGGCCATAATTCACCCCTCCACTTT. Translating it yields CASSSGTGHNSPLHF.

The rearrangement uses TRBV4-3 and TRBJ2-2; D may be TRBD1 (5 bases). Looked up from germline, CDR1 is LGHNA and CDR2 is YSLEER. The CDR3 runs to 14 residues. Trimming removed 4 bases from V and 1 base from J, with 7 bases in between. In DNA, the CDR3 is TGCGCCAGCAGCCGCACAGGGAACACCGGGGAGCTGTTTTTT. Translating it yields CASSRTGNTGELFF.

This chain links TRBV30 with TRBJ1-5; the D is unclear. The CDR3 runs 14 residues. V lost 0 bases and J 7 bases, leaving 13 bases between the germline ends. Germline assignment: CDR1 GTSNPN and CDR2 SVGIG (reference sequence). The CDR3 bases are TGTGCCTGGAGTGTACTGGAGGGTCAGCAGCCCCAGCATTTT. It codes for CAWSVLEGQQPQHF.

A single count supports this clone. The junction does not match germline at one end; this may be a read error. The chain joins TRBV7-3 to TRBJ2-3; 9 nucleotides agree with TRBD1. The CDR3 covers 15 residues. Germline CDR1 reads SGHTA; CDR2 reads FQGTGA. DNA for the CDR3: TGTGCCAGCAGCATAACCGGACAGGGGTCAGATACGCAGTATTTT. Its protein is CASSITGQGSDTQYF. Filled out from reference TRBV7-3 and TRBJ2-3, the complete variable domain reads GAGVSQTPSNKVTEKGKYVELRCDPISGHTALYWYRQSLGQGPEFLIYFQGTGAADDSGLPNDRFFAVRPEGSVSTLKIQRTERGDSAVYLCASSITGQGSDTQYFGPGTRLTVL.

V usage is TRBV5-4 and J usage is TRBJ2-7; TRBD2 matches 10 bases. This CDR3 region has 15 residues. Germline trimming cut 0 bases from V and 6 bases from J; bases unmatched to any gene: 6. Per the germline V gene, CDR1 is SGHNT and CDR2 is YYREEE (reference sequence). In nucleotides, the CDR3 is TGTGCCAGCAGCTTGGGTACTAGCGGGGTATTCGAGCAGTACTTC. It yields the protein CASSLGTSGVFEQYF.

This chain uses TRBV28 with TRBJ2-1; 9 positions agree with TRBD2. Germline CDR1 reads MDHEN; CDR2 reads SYDVKM. The trim removed 6 bases at V and 4 bases at J, leaving 7 bases unmatched. The CDR3 runs 15 residues. The CDR3 sequence: CASRTTSGLYNEQFF. The CDR3 DNA follows: TGTGCCAGCAGAACTACTAGCGGGCTATACAATGAGCAGTTCTTC. Looking up the rest from reference TRBV28 and TRBJ2-1 gives the full variable domain: DVKVTQSSRYLVKRTGEKVFLECVQDMDHENMFWYRQDPGLGLRLIYFSYDVKMKEKGDIPEGYSVSREKKERFSLILESASTNQTSMYLCASRTTSGLYNEQFFGPGTRLTVL.